This TCR beta chain was captured by sequencing in a study of radiotherapy plus CTLA-4 blockade in lung cancer. In the study overall: Among enrolled patients, over 15% responded and 31% achieved disease control.

As to this clone: Its matching antigen is unknown.

Patients had chemo-refractory metastatic non-small-cell lung cancer and received focal radiation plus CTLA-4 blockade that used ipilimumab. The assay was immunoSEQ multiplex PCR, and TCRdb's table has in-frame clones only and misses some. The sample lists 95,000 to 150,000 clones, around 90% occurring once. Study-wide results and limits: Interferon-beta, together with early blood T cell clone dynamics, reportedly best predicted response. There was expansion of tumor-derived TCR clones in blood after radiotherapy plus ipilimumab.

The receptor was isolated from a human donor with non-small cell lung cancer that progressed on radiotherapy plus ipilimumab. This sample comprised peripheral blood, obtained from a patient treated with radiotherapy plus ipilimumab.

The CDR3 spells CASSSPAGQVGEQFF. Here the CDR3 DNA reads TGCGCCAGCAGCTCGCCGGCCGGGCAAGTTGGTGAGCAGTTCTTC. The chain carries TRBV5-1 and TRBJ2-1; no definite D call. The CDR3 has 15 amino acids. Trimming stripped 3 bases from V and 9 bases from J, with 19 bases between. The V gene's germline CDR1 is SGHRS and CDR2 YFSETQ. The entire variable domain, with the rest obtained from reference TRBV5-1 and TRBJ2-1, is as follows: KAGVTQTPRYLIKTRGQQVTLSCSPISGHRSVSWYQQTPGQGLQFLFEYFSETQRNKGNFPGRFSGRQFSNSRSEMNVSTLELGDSALYLCASSSPAGQVGEQFFGPGTRLTVL.